These T cell receptor beta chains were read from a single sample in a study of blood T cell repertoires in COVID-19. Profiled with immunoSEQ multiplex PCR; TCRdb holds only in-frame clones, not every one. The repertoire includes 100,000 to 150,000 clones, 80% of them detected once, and roughly 16% sits in the top ten. Material: peripheral blood. Every receptor here comes from a man in his sixties with active or convalescent COVID-19. Each CDR3 is given with its conserved first and last residue. D genes are given only for firm matches. Size is omitted from some rows. Given values are once, few, many or a class for expanded clones.

size: .
length: 14
J: TRBJ2-5
V: TRBV3-1/TRBV3-2
D: .
DNA: TGTGCCAGCAGCCAGCGGAGCGACCAAGAGACCCAGTACTTC
CDR3: CASSQRSDQETQYF

size: .
length: 18
J: TRBJ2-3
V: TRBV4-3
D: TRBD2
DNA: TGCGCCAGCAGCCCTTTACCCCCTAGCGGGAGAGGCACAGATACGCAGTATTTT
CDR3: CASSPLPPSGRGTDTQYF

size: few
length: 15
J: TRBJ2-7
V: TRBV7-8
D: TRBD2
DNA: TGTGCCAGCAGCTTAGCGCGGGGGGGCGCGGACGAGCAGTACTTC
CDR3: CASSLARGGADEQYF

size: .
length: 16
J: TRBJ2-6
V: TRBV24-1
D: .
DNA: TGTGCCACCAGTGAGGGGGCGGACTTTGGGGCCAACGTCCTGACTTTC
CDR3: CATSEGADFGANVLTF

size: .
length: 16
J: TRBJ2-3
V: TRBV28
D: .
DNA: TGTGCCAGCAACCCCCCGGTAGGGGCGGGCACAGATACGCAGTATTTT
CDR3: CASNPPVGAGTDTQYF

size: .
length: 14
J: TRBJ2-2
V: TRBV24-1
D: .
DNA: TGTGCCACCAGTGAGGTTAGTCCTGCCGGGGAGCTGTTTTTT
CDR3: CATSEVSPAGELFF

size: .
length: 15
J: TRBJ2-2
V: TRBV6-5
D: TRBD2
DNA: TGTGCCAGCAGTTACTCGGCGGGGGGAACCGGGGAGCTGTTTTTT
CDR3: CASSYSAGGTGELFF

size: .
length: 14
J: TRBJ2-5
V: TRBV7-8
D: .
DNA: TGTGCCAGCAGAACGTCTCAGGGCCAAGGGACCCAGTACTTC
CDR3: CASRTSQGQGTQYF

size: .
length: 20
J: TRBJ2-7
V: TRBV27
D: .
DNA: TGTGCCAGCAGTTTATCTTCAAAGGGGGTCCTCGAGGGGACCCTCTACGAGCAGTACTTC
CDR3: CASSLSSKGVLEGTLYEQYF

size: .
length: 17
J: TRBJ2-6
V: TRBV4-1
D: .
DNA: TGCGCCAGCAGCCAAGATCCCCGACAGCTTGGGGCCAACGTCCTGACTTTC
CDR3: CASSQDPRQLGANVLTF

size: .
length: 15
J: TRBJ2-3
V: TRBV7-3
D: .
DNA: TGTGCCAGCAGCCCGGTTGTTTCGCCCACAGATACGCAGTATTTT
CDR3: CASSPVVSPTDTQYF

size: .
length: 16
J: TRBJ2-4
V: TRBV11-2
D: .
DNA: TGTGCCAGCAGCCCGGTCCCCCCACAGGTCCCAGGGATTCAGTACTTC
CDR3: CASSPVPPQVPGIQYF

size: .
length: 13
J: TRBJ2-5
V: TRBV2
D: .
DNA: TGTGCCAGCAGTGCCGGCGGGCAAGAGACCCAGTACTTC
CDR3: CASSAGGQETQYF

size: .
length: 15
J: TRBJ2-3
V: TRBV11-1
D: .
DNA: TGTGCCAGCAGCTACAGGAAGGGGCTACGAGATACGCAGTATTTT
CDR3: CASSYRKGLRDTQYF

size: once
length: 15
J: TRBJ2-1
V: TRBV7-2
D: TRBD2
DNA: TGTGCCAGCAGCCTGACTAGCGGGAGGGCGCATGAGCAGTTCTTC
CDR3: CASSLTSGRAHEQFF

size: .
length: 14
J: TRBJ2-5
V: TRBV7-2
D: .
DNA: TGTGCCAGCACCTTCCCCGGGAGTCGGGAGACCCAGTACTTC
CDR3: CASTFPGSRETQYF

size: .
length: 15
J: TRBJ2-1
V: TRBV5-4
D: TRBD2
DNA: TGTGCCAGCAGCTTGTCTAGCGGGAGGTACAATGAGCAGTTCTTC
CDR3: CASSLSSGRYNEQFF

size: once
length: 14
J: TRBJ1-5
V: TRBV6-1
D: .
DNA: TGTGCCAGCAGTGAAGGTCAGGGTAAACAGCCCCAGCATTTT
CDR3: CASSEGQGKQPQHF

size: .
length: 18
J: TRBJ2-1
V: TRBV3-1/TRBV3-2
D: TRBD2
DNA: TGTGCCAGCAGCCAAGATCAATATTGGGGGGGAGGTTACAATGAGCAGTTCTTC
CDR3: CASSQDQYWGGGYNEQFF

size: .
length: 17
J: TRBJ2-3
V: TRBV7-2
D: TRBD2
DNA: TGTGCCAGCAGCTCCCCCGGGACTAGTCGGAGCACAGATACGCAGTATTTT
CDR3: CASSSPGTSRSTDTQYF

size: .
length: 15
J: TRBJ1-5
V: TRBV5-1
D: .
DNA: TGCGCCAGCAGCTTGGCCGCGGGGGGCAATCAGCCCCAGCATTTT
CDR3: CASSLAAGGNQPQHF

size: .
length: 16
J: TRBJ2-2
V: TRBV28
D: TRBD1
DNA: TGTGCCAGCAGTTTAATCGACAGGGGGCCTACCGGGGAGCTGTTTTTT
CDR3: CASSLIDRGPTGELFF

size: .
length: 17
J: TRBJ1-6
V: TRBV5-3
D: TRBD1
DNA: TGTGCCAGAAGCTCCGACAGGGGAAGGTCCTATAATTCACCCCTCCACTTT
CDR3: CARSSDRGRSYNSPLHF

size: .
length: 17
J: TRBJ2-7
V: TRBV29-1
D: TRBD1
DNA: TGCAGCGTTGAATCTCACAGGGGGCTCGGGATACGGAGCGAGCAGTACTTC
CDR3: CSVESHRGLGIRSEQYF

size: .
length: 15
J: TRBJ2-1
V: TRBV19
D: TRBD2
DNA: TGTGCCAGTAGTATCCAAGCGGGAGACTCGGATGAGCAGTTCTTC
CDR3: CASSIQAGDSDEQFF

size: once
length: 14
J: TRBJ1-6
V: TRBV10-3
D: TRBD1
DNA: TGTGCCATCAGTGGTGACAGGGAAAATTCACCCCTCCACTTT
CDR3: CAISGDRENSPLHF

size: .
length: 12
J: TRBJ2-2
V: TRBV7-2
D: .
DNA: TGTGCCAGCAGCGCAACCGGGTGGGAGCTGTTTTTT
CDR3: CASSATGWELFF

size: .
length: 15
J: TRBJ2-6
V: TRBV11-3
D: .
DNA: TGTGCCAGCAGCTCGAGGTCCTCTGGGGCCAACGTCCTGACTTTC
CDR3: CASSSRSSGANVLTF

size: .
length: 14
J: TRBJ2-2
V: TRBV4-2
D: .
DNA: TGTGCCAGCAGCCAAGGACAGGAAATCGGGGAGCTGTTTTTT
CDR3: CASSQGQEIGELFF

size: .
length: 15
J: TRBJ2-7
V: TRBV5-1
D: TRBD2
DNA: TGCGCCAGCAGCTTGGAAAGCGGGACCTCCTACGAGCAGTACTTC
CDR3: CASSLESGTSYEQYF

size: .
length: 17
J: TRBJ2-5
V: TRBV24-1
D: TRBD1
DNA: TGTGCCACCAGTGATCCGAACGACAGGGGAGGTCAGGAGACCCAGTACTTC
CDR3: CATSDPNDRGGQETQYF

size: .
length: 14
J: TRBJ2-5
V: TRBV5-1
D: .
DNA: TGCGCCAGCAGCTTAGGAGGGAACCAAGAGACCCAGTACTTC
CDR3: CASSLGGNQETQYF

size: .
length: 13
J: TRBJ1-1
V: TRBV10-3
D: .
DNA: TGTGCCATCAGTCCTCAGGGGAGCACTGAAGCTTTCTTT
CDR3: CAISPQGSTEAFF

size: .
length: 15
J: TRBJ2-2
V: TRBV19
D: TRBD2
DNA: TGTGCCAGTACCCAACTAGCGGGAGTTGCCGGGGAGCTGTTTTTT
CDR3: CASTQLAGVAGELFF

size: .
length: 15
J: TRBJ2-7
V: TRBV5-5
D: .
DNA: TGTGCCAGCAGCTCGGACGCTAGCGCGACCTACGAGCAGTACTTC
CDR3: CASSSDASATYEQYF

size: .
length: 11
J: TRBJ2-4
V: TRBV5-4
D: .
DNA: TGTGCCAGCAGCTCAAAAAACATTCAGTACTTC
CDR3: CASSSKNIQYF

size: .
length: 18
J: TRBJ2-5
V: TRBV7-6
D: TRBD1
DNA: TGTGCCAGCAGCCTTAGGGGCGCAGAGGACAGGGTCGTGGAGACCCAGTACTTC
CDR3: CASSLRGAEDRVVETQYF

size: .
length: 11
J: TRBJ2-5
V: TRBV25-1
D: .
DNA: TGTGCCAGCAGTCTACAAGAGACCCAGTACTTC
CDR3: CASSLQETQYF

size: .
length: 17
J: TRBJ2-1
V: TRBV29-1
D: TRBD2
DNA: TGCAGCGTTGAATGGGCTAGCGGGATGAGCTCCTACAATGAGCAGTTCTTC
CDR3: CSVEWASGMSSYNEQFF

size: .
length: 14
J: TRBJ2-7
V: TRBV6-6
D: TRBD2
DNA: TGTGCCAGCAGGAATAGCGGGAGGGCCGACGAGCAGTACTTC
CDR3: CASRNSGRADEQYF

size: .
length: 13
J: TRBJ1-3
V: TRBV19
D: TRBD1
DNA: TGTGCCAGCAGGGGGGTCCCTGGAAACACCATATATTTT
CDR3: CASRGVPGNTIYF

size: .
length: 13
J: TRBJ2-1
V: TRBV19
D: .
DNA: TGTGCCAGTAGTATCGCCCCGCGGGGTGAGCAGTTCTTC
CDR3: CASSIAPRGEQFF

size: .
length: 15
J: TRBJ2-7
V: TRBV27
D: TRBD1
DNA: TGTGCCAGCAGTTTATCGAGCAGGGGGAGATACGAGCAGTACTTC
CDR3: CASSLSSRGRYEQYF

size: .
length: 14
J: TRBJ2-3
V: TRBV6-5
D: .
DNA: TGTGCCAGTATGGAGGGGACTGGGACAGATACGCAGTATTTT
CDR3: CASMEGTGTDTQYF

size: .
length: 16
J: TRBJ2-4
V: TRBV6-1
D: TRBD1
DNA: TGTGCCAGCAGTGGAGGGACAGGGGGTACCAAAAACATTCAGTACTTC
CDR3: CASSGGTGGTKNIQYF

size: .
length: 17
J: TRBJ1-4
V: TRBV25-1
D: .
DNA: TGTGCCAGCAGAGACGGCAAGCGGGGGGGGACTAATGAAAAACTGTTTTTT
CDR3: CASRDGKRGGTNEKLFF

size: .
length: 16
J: TRBJ2-2
V: TRBV7-8
D: TRBD2
DNA: TGTGCCAGCAGCTTATCGTCGGGAGGAGGAACCGGGGAGCTGTTTTTT
CDR3: CASSLSSGGGTGELFF

size: .
length: 14
J: TRBJ2-7
V: TRBV3-1/TRBV3-2
D: TRBD1
DNA: TGTGCCAGCAGCCCAGCCGGGACAGTGGACGAGCAGTACTTC
CDR3: CASSPAGTVDEQYF

size: .
length: 15
J: TRBJ2-1
V: TRBV19
D: TRBD1
DNA: TGTGCCAGTACCTTACAGGGGAGATCCTACAATGAGCAGTTCTTC
CDR3: CASTLQGRSYNEQFF

size: .
length: 17
J: TRBJ1-5
V: TRBV7-9
D: TRBD1
DNA: TGTGCCAGCAGTCCCGACAGGGGGACGAGTAGCAATCAGCCCCAGCATTTT
CDR3: CASSPDRGTSSNQPQHF

size: .
length: 15
J: TRBJ2-1
V: TRBV5-4
D: .
DNA: TGTGCCAGCAGCCCCCCACGGACAACTTACAATGAGCAGTTCTTC
CDR3: CASSPPRTTYNEQFF

size: few
length: 16
J: TRBJ1-5
V: TRBV4-1
D: TRBD1
DNA: TGCGCCAGCAGCCACATTGGCAGGGGGCGAAATCAGCCCCAGCATTTT
CDR3: CASSHIGRGRNQPQHF

size: .
length: 17
J: TRBJ2-2
V: TRBV18
D: TRBD2
DNA: TGTGCCAGCTCACCAGGCCCAGCGGGAGGGACCACCGGGGAGCTGTTTTTT
CDR3: CASSPGPAGGTTGELFF

size: .
length: 14
J: TRBJ2-7
V: TRBV5-1
D: .
DNA: TGCGCCAGCAGCTTGGCGGGACTCTCCTACGAGCAGTACTTC
CDR3: CASSLAGLSYEQYF

size: .
length: 16
J: TRBJ2-7
V: TRBV30
D: TRBD2
DNA: TGTGCCTGGAGTGGGGGGTTTATAGCGGGACCCTACGAGCAGTACTTC
CDR3: CAWSGGFIAGPYEQYF

size: once
length: 14
J: TRBJ2-1
V: TRBV7-2
D: .
DNA: TGTGCCAGCACCCTAAGTGGGCCGAGCAATGAGCAGTTCTTC
CDR3: CASTLSGPSNEQFF

size: .
length: 15
J: TRBJ1-5
V: TRBV28
D: TRBD1
DNA: TGTGCCAGCAGTCCCCTTGGACAGGGTATTCAGCCCCAGCATTTT
CDR3: CASSPLGQGIQPQHF

size: .
length: 15
J: TRBJ1-2
V: TRBV25-1
D: TRBD1
DNA: TGTGCCAGCAGTGAAAAATTCGGAACAGGGGATGGCTACACCTTC
CDR3: CASSEKFGTGDGYTF

size: .
length: 13
J: TRBJ2-7
V: TRBV7-2
D: .
DNA: TGTGCCAGCAGCTCCATTCAAGCTTCCGAGCAGTACTTC
CDR3: CASSSIQASEQYF

size: .
length: 15
J: TRBJ2-2
V: TRBV19
D: TRBD2
DNA: TGTGCCAGTAGTGCACTAGCGGGAGAAGCCGGGGAGCTGTTTTTT
CDR3: CASSALAGEAGELFF